The 23 T cell receptor beta chains listed next were all sequenced from one sample in a study of T cell repertoires in ileal Crohn's disease. The repertoire was sequenced with immunoSEQ multiplex PCR; TCRdb's copy has only in-frame clones and lacks some. The table includes 13,000 to 15,000 clones, roughly 78% detected once. The sequenced sample was ileal tissue. The receptors were sampled from an adult with Crohn's disease.

This chain connects TRBV2 to TRBJ1-1, with D perhaps matching TRBD1 (6 bases). V shed 7 bases and J shed 4 bases, with 19 bases lying between them. The CDR3 covers 15 residues. CDR1 and CDR2 (germline): SNHLY, FYNNEI. In DNA, the CDR3 is TGTGCCAGCAAGGACCAGAAAGGGGGGGGCACTGAAGCTTTCTTT. Translating it yields CASKDQKGGGTEAFF.

The sample holds a few counts of this clone. This rearrangement joins TRBV6-4 to TRBJ2-5; no reliable D call. The CDR3 spans 11 residues. Germline-derived CDR1 and CDR2 are MRHNA and SNTAGT. V shed 5 bases and J shed 3 bases, with 4 bases lying between them. The CDR3 DNA reads as TGTGCCAGCAGTCAAAAAGAGACCCAGTACTTC. Translation: CASSQKETQYF.

CDR3: CASNPRQGGTGELFF. The CDR3 DNA sequence: TGTGCCAGCAACCCCCGACAGGGGGGGACCGGGGAGCTGTTTTTT. The chain has TRBV25-1 and TRBJ2-2, with TRBD1 identical over 9 bases. CDR1 is MGHDK and CDR2 is SYGVNS in the germline V gene. This CDR3 spans 15 amino acids. Trimming removed 7 bases from V and 5 bases from J; junction bases left unmatched: 8.

This clone was seen a single time. V gene TRBV10-2 combines with J gene TRBJ2-1; 13 bases agree with TRBD2. V lost 6 bases to trimming and J lost 4 bases; unmatched junction nucleotides: 3. The CDR3 spans 15 residues. The germline V gene encodes CDR1 WSHSY and CDR2 SAAADI. The CDR3 DNA is TGCGCCAGCAGCCCGGGACTAGCGGGGTACAATGAGCAGTTCTTC. It codes for CASSPGLAGYNEQFF.

The chain couples TRBV7-9 to TRBJ1-1; 11 bases agree with TRBD1. With V trimmed by 3 bases and J by 4 bases, 10 bases remained unmatched. From germline, CDR1 is SEHNR and CDR2 FQNEAQ (reference sequence). The length of the CDR3 is 17 residues. The CDR3 DNA reads TGTGCCAGCAGCTTCCCCTATGGACAGGGGGCGAGCACTGAAGCTTTCTTT. Translated: CASSFPYGQGASTEAFF.

The chain has TRBV29-1 and TRBJ1-5; the D gene is possibly TRBD1 (5 bases). Germline V lookup: CDR1 SQVTM, CDR2 ANQGSEA. The CDR3 is 13 amino acids. DNA of the CDR3: TGCAGGGACCGGGGGGAAAGCAATCAGCCCCAGCATTTT. Translated: CRDRGESNQPQHF.

This sequence joins TRBV27 and TRBJ2-1; 7 positions agree with TRBD2. J lost 0 bases, V lost 2 bases, and 1 base had no gene match. From germline, CDR1 is MNHEY and CDR2 SMNVEV (reference sequence). CDR3 length equals 15 residues. DNA of the CDR3: TGTGCCAGCAGTTTAGGCGGGGGCTCCTACAATGAGCAGTTCTTC. Residues: CASSLGGGSYNEQFF.

V gene TRBV11-2 combines with J gene TRBJ2-3; D is perhaps TRBD2 (5 bases). CDR1 and CDR2 from the germline V gene are SGHAT and FQNNGV. Trimming removed 8 bases at V and 2 bases at J, with 11 bases between. This CDR3 region has 13 residues. CDR3 nucleotides: TGTGCCAGCCTGGCCGGGAACACAGATACGCAGTATTTT. It codes for CASLAGNTDTQYF.

The rearrangement joins TRBV4-2 to TRBJ2-2, with unresolved D. The germline V gene has CDR1 LGHNA and CDR2 YNFKEQ. The V gene lost 0 bases and the J gene lost 7 bases, with 9 bases spanning the gap. This CDR3 has 14 amino acids. CDR3 sequence reads: CASSQDLSVGELFF. CDR3 DNA sequence: TGTGCCAGCAGCCAAGATCTTTCGGTCGGGGAGCTGTTTTTT.

In DNA, the CDR3 is TGTGCCAGCAGCGCGGGACCTGGCACAGATACGCAGTATTTT. Translating gives CASSAGPGTDTQYF. V usage is TRBV5-4 and J usage is TRBJ2-3; D may be TRBD2 (6 bases). Germline CDR1 is SGHNT and CDR2 is YYREEE (reference sequence). CDR3 length: 14 amino acids. V lost 4 bases, J lost 1 base, and 10 bases lay in between.

The V call is TRBV30, the J call TRBJ1-2; no clear D. The germline gives CDR1 GTSNPN, CDR2 SVGIG (reference sequence). V shed 1 base and J shed 1 base, with 4 bases lying between them. The CDR3 is 12 residues long. The CDR3 DNA reads as TGTGCCTGGAGTGACAGTAACTATGGCTACACCTTC. Residues: CAWSDSNYGYTF. The variable domain in full, with the rest retrieved from reference TRBV30 and TRBJ1-2, is SQTIHQWPATLVQPVGSPLSLECTVEGTSNPNLYWYRQAAGRGLQLLFYSVGIGQISSEVPQNLSASRPQDRQFILSSKKLLLSDSGFYLCAWSDSNYGYTFGSGTRLTVV.

This chain joins TRBV2 and TRBJ2-7; 15 bases are a match to TRBD2. Looked up from germline, CDR1 is SNHLY and CDR2 is FYNNEI. CDR3 length equals 18 residues. With V trimmed by 6 bases and J by 0 bases, 9 bases remained unmatched. DNA for the CDR3: TGTGCCAGCAGGCCGGGACTAGCGGGGGGCCTGAGCTCCTACGAGCAGTACTTC. Protein: CASRPGLAGGLSSYEQYF.

V and J are TRBV9 and TRBJ2-1; 7 nucleotides align to TRBD1. Germline lookup yields CDR1 SGDLS and CDR2 YYNGEE. The V gene end was trimmed by 3 bases and the J gene end by 4 bases; junction bases not matched to a gene: 4. The CDR3 consists of 14 residues. For the CDR3, the DNA is TGTGCCAGCAGCGCCCGGACAGGTTACAATGAGCAGTTCTTC. Its translation is CASSARTGYNEQFF.

CDR3 region: CASSSVRGGQGNEQFF. In DNA, the CDR3 is TGTGCCAGCAGCTCCGTCCGAGGGGGCCAAGGAAATGAGCAGTTCTTC. V is TRBV7-6 and J is TRBJ2-1; 7 bases map to TRBD1. The germline V gene has CDR1 SGHVS and CDR2 FNYEAQ. The CDR3 covers 16 residues. Unmatched junction bases numbered 13, after V lost 4 bases and J lost 7 bases.

This clone showed up just once. The V gene is TRBV7-9, the J gene TRBJ2-7; D ambiguous. The CDR3 sequence is 14 residues long. V shed 5 bases and J shed 2 bases, with 13 bases lying between them. In germline, CDR1 is SEHNR, CDR2 FQNEAQ (reference sequence). DNA for the CDR3: TGTGCCAGCAGCGGTAGCCTATCGGCCTACGAGCAGTACTTC. Translation: CASSGSLSAYEQYF.

This clone is judged medium-sized (0.01 to 0.1%). The chain has TRBV7-3 and TRBJ2-3, with D possibly being TRBD2 (6 bases). CDR3 length: 14 residues. V was trimmed by 2 bases and J by 3 bases, leaving 9 bases between them. Germline V lookup: CDR1 SGHTA, CDR2 FQGTGA. CDR3 DNA sequence: TGTGCCAGCAGCTTACGGCTAGCGACAGATACGCAGTATTTT. Translated, it gives CASSLRLATDTQYF. Based on the CDR3 plus reference TRBV7-3 and TRBJ2-3, the full variable domain is GAGVSQTPSNKVTEKGKYVELRCDPISGHTALYWYRQSLGQGPEFLIYFQGTGAADDSGLPNDRFFAVRPEGSVSTLKIQRTERGDSAVYLCASSLRLATDTQYFGPGTRLTVL.

Here the CDR3 DNA reads TGTGCCAGCACCAACCGAGGGTCGAGCGCAGATACGCAGTATTTT. Amino acid sequence: CASTNRGSSADTQYF. The V and J genes are TRBV6-1 and TRBJ2-3; D may be TRBD2 (5 bases). Germline CDR1 reads MNHNS; CDR2 reads SASEGT. Trimming pared 7 bases from V and 4 bases from J, leaving 18 bases between. This CDR3 spans 15 amino acids.

This chain uses TRBV2 with TRBJ2-3, with D tentatively TRBD1 (6 bases). The germline V and J ends were trimmed by 6 bases and 2 bases, with 15 bases remaining between them. The CDR3 spans 15 residues. Germline V lookup: CDR1 SNHLY, CDR2 FYNNEI. The DNA of the CDR3 is TGTGCCAGCAGCTTAAGGGACAAACACACAGATACGCAGTATTTT. Its translation is CASSLRDKHTDTQYF.

The chain carries TRBV19 and TRBJ2-5; 8 nucleotides match TRBD1. J was trimmed by 5 bases and V by 6 bases; bases with no gene match: 11. Looked up from germline, CDR1 is LNHDA and CDR2 is SQIVND (reference sequence). The CDR3 has 15 residues. CDR3 region: CASSRRDRPVETQYF. CDR3 DNA: TGTGCCAGTAGCCGCCGGGACAGGCCGGTGGAGACCCAGTACTTC.

V gene TRBV9 combines with J gene TRBJ2-7, with 7 bases lining up with TRBD1. J lost 6 bases, V lost 4 bases, and 13 bases had no gene match. Germline-derived CDR1 and CDR2 are SGDLS and YYNGEE. CDR3 length: 15 residues. CDR3 in DNA: TGTGCCAGCAGCCCGGGCCCCGGACAGGCCAGCGAGCAGTACTTC. The encoded protein is CASSPGPGQASEQYF.

This chain uses TRBV6-4 with TRBJ2-3; 10 bases are shared with TRBD1. The junction had 5 bases not matched to a gene; V was cut back by 5 bases and J by 3 bases. The CDR3 extends over 15 amino acids. Germline assignment: CDR1 MRHNA and CDR2 SNTAGT. The DNA for the CDR3 is TGTGCCAGCAGTTTAGGACAGGGGGAGACAGATACGCAGTATTTT. Translation: CASSLGQGETDTQYF.

This clone has a single count. The chain is built from TRBV7-9 and TRBJ1-1, with TRBD1 matching 7 bases. After removal of 5 bases from V and 2 bases from J, the junction contained 8 bases not matched to a gene. The CDR3 runs 15 residues. CDR1 SEHNR and CDR2 FQNEAQ come from the germline V gene (reference sequence). CDR3 in amino acids: CASSPPGGRNTEAFF. The CDR3 DNA is TGTGCCAGCAGCCCTCCAGGGGGGAGAAACACTGAAGCTTTCTTT. The whole variable domain, remainder taken from reference TRBV7-9 and TRBJ1-1, is DTGVSQNPRHKITKRGQNVTFRCDPISEHNRLYWYRQTLGQGPEFLTYFQNEAQLEKSRLLSDRFSAERPKGSFSTLEIQRTEQGDSAMYLCASSPPGGRNTEAFFGQGTRLTVV.

Turning to this clone: Within the sample, other DNA sequences also encode this same CDR3. This chain uses TRBV7-9 with TRBJ2-7, with 9 nucleotides matching TRBD1. This CDR3 is built from 14 residues. Germline trimming cut 6 bases from V and 3 bases from J; bases unmatched to any gene: 6. Germline V gene data show CDR1 as SEHNR and CDR2 as FQNEAQ (reference sequence). As DNA, the CDR3 is TGTGCCAGCAGGCGGACAGGGGTGGGCTACGAGCAGTACTTC. This sequence encodes CASRRTGVGYEQYF. Full variable domain (missing parts from reference TRBV7-9 and TRBJ2-7): DTGVSQNPRHKITKRGQNVTFRCDPISEHNRLYWYRQTLGQGPEFLTYFQNEAQLEKSRLLSDRFSAERPKGSFSTLEIQRTEQGDSAMYLCASRRTGVGYEQYFGPGTRLTVT.